A selection of T cell receptor beta chains follows, all from one sample in a study of human T cells and chemical hapten exposure. TCRdb itself ran the RACE reads through MiXCR, one entry per CDR3 protein. The sample yields approximately 110,000 distinct CDR3 sequences, 11% seen once. The sequencing here drew on whole blood, taken in connection with sensitization to the hapten diphenylcyclopropenone (DPC). The receptor set was obtained from a woman aged 35 to 49 with alopecia areata. Some clones in this sample may be carry-over from other donors' samples. CDR3s include the opening cysteine and the closing phenylalanine or tryptophan. D genes are given only for firm matches. Some rows mark clone size as missing; the rest say once, few, many or name a class of expanded clone.

v_call	j_call	d_call	clone_size	cdr3_length	cdr3_nt	cdr3_aa
TRBV7-9	TRBJ2-1	NA	NA	15	TGTGCCAGCAGACCGGAAGGGCGGAAAATCGATGAGCAGTTCTTC	CASRPEGRKIDEQFF
TRBV2	TRBJ2-7	NA	NA	11	TGTGCCAGCAGAGGGGGGTACGAGCAGTACTTC	CASRGGYEQYF
TRBV6-5	TRBJ2-5	NA	few	16	TGTGCCAGCAGTTACACCGACAGGCCGAGCGTAGAGACCCAGTACTTC	CASSYTDRPSVETQYF
TRBV12-3/TRBV12-4	TRBJ2-3	NA	few	14	TGTGCCAGCAGCCCGGAACGGACGCGAGATACGCAGTATTTT	CASSPERTRDTQYF
TRBV20-1	TRBJ2-5	TRBD2	few	15	TGCAGTGCTACCCCGACTAGCGGGAGGATTGAGACCCAGTACTTC	CSATPTSGRIETQYF
TRBV7-9	TRBJ2-2	TRBD1	few	15	TGTGCCAGCAGTTTTGGACAGGGGATTACCGGGGAGCTGTTTTTT	CASSFGQGITGELFF
TRBV29-1	TRBJ2-1	TRBD2	many	16	TGCAGCGTTACCCCTCCGGCGGGGGGAATATACAATGAGCAGTTCTTC	CSVTPPAGGIYNEQFF
TRBV7-9	TRBJ2-5	NA	NA	15	TGTGCCAGCAGCCCGACGACAGGACAGCGAGAGACCCAGTACTTC	CASSPTTGQRETQYF
TRBV29-1	TRBJ1-2	NA	many	11	TGCAGCGTTGCGAACAGGAAGGGCTACACCTTC	CSVANRKGYTF
TRBV9	TRBJ1-6	NA	NA	17	TGTGCCAGCAGCGTAGAGGCGAGCCGCGGCTTGGATTCACCCCTCCACTTT	CASSVEASRGLDSPLHF
TRBV7-2	TRBJ1-6	NA	many	12	TGTGCCAGCAGCCCCACAGGGTTACCCCTCCACTTT	CASSPTGLPLHF
TRBV11-2	TRBJ2-7	NA	many	13	TGTGCCAGCAGCTTTCCCGGGAACTACGAGCAGTACTTC	CASSFPGNYEQYF
TRBV29-1	TRBJ1-2	TRBD1	NA	12	TGCAGCGTTGTGGGACAGGAAGATGGCTACACCTTC	CSVVGQEDGYTF
TRBV29-1	TRBJ2-4	TRBD1	NA	13	TGCAGCGTGGGACAGGGGAGCAAAAACATTCAGTACTTC	CSVGQGSKNIQYF
TRBV19	TRBJ1-1	TRBD1	many	14	TGTGCCAGTAGTTCCCAACAGGGGGCCCAGGAAACTTTCTTT	CASSSQQGAQETFF
TRBV5-1	TRBJ2-7	NA	many	16	TGCGCCAGCAGCTTGGATCCAGGGGTCATATCCTACGAGCAGTACTTC	CASSLDPGVISYEQYF
TRBV6-1	TRBJ2-3	NA	many	13	TGTGCCAGCCGCCCCCGGAGCACAGATACGCAGTATTTT	CASRPRSTDTQYF
TRBV7-2	TRBJ1-2	TRBD1	NA	16	TGTGCCAGCAGCTTAGAGGGGCCCGGGACAGGACCTGGCTACACCTTC	CASSLEGPGTGPGYTF
TRBV18	TRBJ2-3	NA	NA	16	TGTGCCAGCTCACCCACCGCAAATAGAGAGACAGATACGCAGTATTTT	CASSPTANRETDTQYF
TRBV5-4	TRBJ2-7	NA	many	13	TGTGCCACCCAGGTCAAGCAAGCCTACGAGCAGTACTTC	CATQVKQAYEQYF
TRBV28	TRBJ1-1	NA	many	14	TGTGCCAGCAGCCCAGGGGAGTCAAGCGCTGAAGCTTTCTTT	CASSPGESSAEAFF
TRBV20-1	TRBJ2-3	TRBD2	NA	17	TGCAGTGCGGAGGGACTAGCGGGTGCTACTAGCACAGATACGCAGTATTTT	CSAEGLAGATSTDTQYF
TRBV7-8	TRBJ2-3	NA	many	14	TGTGCCAGCAGCTTTGGCACTCCCACAGATACGCAGTATTTT	CASSFGTPTDTQYF
TRBV7-8	TRBJ2-1	TRBD2	NA	15	TGTGCCAGCAGCTCCCTAGCGGGAGGAAACAATGAGCAGTTCTTC	CASSSLAGGNNEQFF
TRBV20-1	TRBJ2-7	TRBD1	many	13	TGCAGTGACGAGGACAGGATCTCCTACGAGCAGTACTTC	CSDEDRISYEQYF
TRBV9	TRBJ2-2	NA	many	16	TGTGCCAGCGCCTCGTCGGGATCCGCGAACACCGGGGAGCTGTTTTTT	CASASSGSANTGELFF
TRBV15	TRBJ2-3	TRBD2	few	16	TGTGCCACCAGCAGATTCGGGGGGGTGCTCACAGATACGCAGTATTTT	CATSRFGGVLTDTQYF
TRBV4-3	TRBJ2-1	NA	NA	12	TGCGCCAGCAGCCAGACTAGGAACGAGCAGTTCTTC	CASSQTRNEQFF
TRBV7-9	TRBJ2-7	TRBD1	NA	16	TGTGCCAGCAGCCTTCAAGCCGGGACAGGGGGGAACGAGCAGTACTTC	CASSLQAGTGGNEQYF
TRBV7-9	TRBJ1-4	NA	NA	16	TGTGCCAGCAGCTTAGGAGACAACAAGAAGAATGAAAAACTGTTTTTT	CASSLGDNKKNEKLFF
TRBV11-2	TRBJ2-5	NA	few	13	TGTGCCAGCATGACAGGACGACGTGAGACCCAGTACTTC	CASMTGRRETQYF
TRBV7-2	TRBJ2-3	NA	many	15	TGTGCCAGCAGCTTAATTGGCCATTACACAGATACGCAGTATTTT	CASSLIGHYTDTQYF
TRBV6-2/TRBV6-3	TRBJ2-7	TRBD1	NA	16	TGTGCCAGCACAAGCCCGGGACAGGGGGCCACCTACGAGCAGTACTTC	CASTSPGQGATYEQYF
TRBV3-1	TRBJ1-6	NA	many	14	TGTGCCAGCAGCCCTAGTCGGAGCAAGGCACCCCTCCACTTT	CASSPSRSKAPLHF
TRBV12-3/TRBV12-4	TRBJ1-2	TRBD1	NA	14	TGTGCCAGCAGTTTTCGAGGGGGCGACTATGGCTACACCTTC	CASSFRGGDYGYTF